This is a list of T cell receptor beta chains from one sample in a study of cytomegalovirus exposure and HLA in healthy donors. The method was immunoSEQ multiplex PCR; TCRdb's version includes in-frame clones alone and lacks a portion of them. This repertoire shows roughly 120,000 clones, around 70% found once; its top ten account for over 2%. Sequencing was carried out using PBMCs. All receptors come from a middle-aged woman in good health and CMV-seropositive. CDR3s include the opening cysteine and the closing phenylalanine or tryptophan. Fields, in order: D gene, J gene, clone size, V gene, CDR3 DNA, CDR3 protein. D genes are given only for firm matches. Where a row states a size, it is once, few, many or the class of an expanded clone; other rows omit it.

D gene: TRBD1
J gene: TRBJ1-2
clone size: once
V gene: TRBV28
CDR3 DNA: TGTGCCAGCAGTCCGACAGGGCTCTATGGCTACACCTTC
CDR3 protein: CASSPTGLYGYTF

D gene: .
J gene: TRBJ2-7
clone size: .
V gene: TRBV10-3
CDR3 DNA: TGTGCCATCGGGGACAGTCAAAGGACTAGCAACGAGCAGTACTTC
CDR3 protein: CAIGDSQRTSNEQYF

D gene: .
J gene: TRBJ2-7
clone size: .
V gene: TRBV21-1
CDR3 DNA: TGTGCCAGCACTCACAGCTCAAAATTGCCCCCTTCCTACGAGCAGTACTTC
CDR3 protein: CASTHSSKLPPSYEQYF

D gene: TRBD1
J gene: TRBJ2-1
clone size: .
V gene: TRBV6-1
CDR3 DNA: TGTGCCAGCAGTGGAGACAGGGGGTCATACAATGAGCAGTTCTTC
CDR3 protein: CASSGDRGSYNEQFF

D gene: .
J gene: TRBJ2-1
clone size: .
V gene: TRBV11-2
CDR3 DNA: TGTGCCAGCAGCTTAGTAAGGGGTCACAATGAGCAGTTCTTC
CDR3 protein: CASSLVRGHNEQFF

D gene: .
J gene: TRBJ2-5
clone size: .
V gene: TRBV5-1
CDR3 DNA: TGCGCCAGCAGTCTTAGTACCGGGACAAGGGGGGAGACCCAGTACTTC
CDR3 protein: CASSLSTGTRGETQYF

D gene: .
J gene: TRBJ2-2
clone size: .
V gene: TRBV7-3
CDR3 DNA: TGTGCCAGCAGCTTAAAACTCACCGGGGAGCTGTTTTTT
CDR3 protein: CASSLKLTGELFF

D gene: TRBD1
J gene: TRBJ2-3
clone size: .
V gene: TRBV10-3
CDR3 DNA: TGTGCCATCAGTCCGGGACAGACTAGCACAGATACGCAGTATTTT
CDR3 protein: CAISPGQTSTDTQYF

D gene: .
J gene: TRBJ2-1
clone size: .
V gene: TRBV9
CDR3 DNA: TGTGCCAGCAGCGTAGATCCGTTAGACTACAATGAGCAGTTCTTC
CDR3 protein: CASSVDPLDYNEQFF

D gene: .
J gene: TRBJ2-7
clone size: .
V gene: TRBV5-5
CDR3 DNA: TGTGCCAGCAGCCCCTCAACTAGGACAGCGGCAGCGTACGAGCAGTACTTC
CDR3 protein: CASSPSTRTAAAYEQYF

D gene: TRBD1
J gene: TRBJ1-1
clone size: .
V gene: TRBV19
CDR3 DNA: TGTGCCAGTAGGCGACAGGGGTCGAACACTGAAGCTTTCTTT
CDR3 protein: CASRRQGSNTEAFF

D gene: TRBD2
J gene: TRBJ2-3
clone size: .
V gene: TRBV18
CDR3 DNA: TGTGCCAGCTCACCAAACCGGGACTACGATACGCAGTATTTT
CDR3 protein: CASSPNRDYDTQYF

D gene: .
J gene: TRBJ2-7
clone size: .
V gene: TRBV30
CDR3 DNA: TGTGCCTGGATCCCTCAAGCTAGGTACGAGCAGTACTTC
CDR3 protein: CAWIPQARYEQYF

D gene: TRBD2
J gene: TRBJ2-1
clone size: .
V gene: TRBV18
CDR3 DNA: TGTGCCAGCTCTTTCGCCAAAGGGGCTAGCGGGGCGCAGCAGTTCTTC
CDR3 protein: CASSFAKGASGAQQFF

D gene: .
J gene: TRBJ1-1
clone size: .
V gene: TRBV11-2
CDR3 DNA: TGTGCCAGCAGCTCCTGGACAGCAATGAACACTGAAGCTTTCTTT
CDR3 protein: CASSSWTAMNTEAFF

D gene: TRBD2
J gene: TRBJ2-7
clone size: .
V gene: TRBV11-2
CDR3 DNA: TGTGCCAGCACCGAATCTAGCGGGAGCTACGAGCAGTACTTC
CDR3 protein: CASTESSGSYEQYF

D gene: .
J gene: TRBJ2-3
clone size: .
V gene: TRBV4-1
CDR3 DNA: TGCGCCAGCAGCCAAGAGCATCCAGGGGATACGCAGTATTTT
CDR3 protein: CASSQEHPGDTQYF

D gene: .
J gene: TRBJ1-6
clone size: once
V gene: TRBV11-2
CDR3 DNA: TGTGCCAGCAGCTTAGCCGGTAGTTCACCCCTCCACTTT
CDR3 protein: CASSLAGSSPLHF

D gene: .
J gene: TRBJ2-1
clone size: .
V gene: TRBV9
CDR3 DNA: TGTGCCAGCAGCGTAGAGGCCCCCGCTGGGACACGCTACAATGAGCAGTTCTTC
CDR3 protein: CASSVEAPAGTRYNEQFF

D gene: .
J gene: TRBJ1-1
clone size: few
V gene: TRBV2
CDR3 DNA: TGTGCCAGCACCAGACTAGTGACCGCGAACACTGAAGCTTTCTTT
CDR3 protein: CASTRLVTANTEAFF

D gene: .
J gene: TRBJ1-4
clone size: .
V gene: TRBV11-3
CDR3 DNA: TGTGCCAGCAGCTTACAAGGGGGAGGGAACGAAAAACTGTTTTTT
CDR3 protein: CASSLQGGGNEKLFF

D gene: .
J gene: TRBJ2-7
clone size: .
V gene: TRBV9
CDR3 DNA: TGTGCCAGCAGCGCAACCGGGACTCCGGTCAACGAGCAGTACTTC
CDR3 protein: CASSATGTPVNEQYF

D gene: .
J gene: TRBJ2-5
clone size: .
V gene: TRBV4-3
CDR3 DNA: TGCGCCAGCAGCCAAGAGGGGAGGGGGCAAGAGACCCAGTACTTC
CDR3 protein: CASSQEGRGQETQYF

D gene: TRBD1
J gene: TRBJ2-7
clone size: .
V gene: TRBV28
CDR3 DNA: TGTGCCAGCAGTTTATCCCGGGACAGTCCCTACGAGCAGTACTTC
CDR3 protein: CASSLSRDSPYEQYF

D gene: .
J gene: TRBJ1-5
clone size: .
V gene: TRBV6-1
CDR3 DNA: TGTGCCAGCACAGATTATAGCAATCAGCCCCAGCATTTT
CDR3 protein: CASTDYSNQPQHF

D gene: TRBD2
J gene: TRBJ2-7
clone size: .
V gene: TRBV11-2
CDR3 DNA: TGTGCCAGCAGCTTAGATCTGGCTAGCGGGAGGCAGTACTTC
CDR3 protein: CASSLDLASGRQYF

D gene: TRBD2
J gene: TRBJ2-7
clone size: .
V gene: TRBV28
CDR3 DNA: TGTGCCAGCAGCCCTCTTACCCCTAGCGGGAGGGCCCATGAGCAGTACTTC
CDR3 protein: CASSPLTPSGRAHEQYF

D gene: .
J gene: TRBJ1-5
clone size: once
V gene: TRBV18
CDR3 DNA: TGTGCCAGCTCACCACCGGGAGGGCCGAGCAATCAGCCCCAGCATTTT
CDR3 protein: CASSPPGGPSNQPQHF

D gene: .
J gene: TRBJ2-7
clone size: few
V gene: TRBV10-3
CDR3 DNA: TGTGCCATCAAGACAGCGTCCTACGAGCAGTACTTC
CDR3 protein: CAIKTASYEQYF

D gene: .
J gene: TRBJ2-5
clone size: once
V gene: TRBV7-6
CDR3 DNA: TGTGCCAGCAGCTTTGGCCGGGTAGAGACCCAGTACTTC
CDR3 protein: CASSFGRVETQYF

D gene: TRBD1
J gene: TRBJ2-7
clone size: .
V gene: TRBV5-5
CDR3 DNA: TGTGCCAGCAGCTTGGGGCCAGGGGGCACCTACGAGCAGTACTTC
CDR3 protein: CASSLGPGGTYEQYF

D gene: .
J gene: TRBJ1-6
clone size: .
V gene: TRBV5-8
CDR3 DNA: TGTGCCAGCAGCTCAGGAAGGAATCTTCAGGAATCACCCCTCCACTTT
CDR3 protein: CASSSGRNLQESPLHF

D gene: TRBD1
J gene: TRBJ1-1
clone size: .
V gene: TRBV18
CDR3 DNA: TGTGCCAGCCGCGACGGGACAGGTCCTCTTGAAGCTTTCTTT
CDR3 protein: CASRDGTGPLEAFF

D gene: TRBD1
J gene: TRBJ2-3
clone size: .
V gene: TRBV5-4
CDR3 DNA: TGTGCCAGCAGCTGGGGACAGGGGGCCCCGAACACAGATACGCAGTATTTT
CDR3 protein: CASSWGQGAPNTDTQYF

D gene: .
J gene: TRBJ1-5
clone size: .
V gene: TRBV11-2
CDR3 DNA: TGTGCCAGCAGCCCGGAGAGGGGCAATCAGCCCCAGCATTTT
CDR3 protein: CASSPERGNQPQHF

D gene: .
J gene: TRBJ1-5
clone size: few
V gene: TRBV28
CDR3 DNA: TGTGCCAGCAGTTCCGGCAATCAGCCCCAGCATTTT
CDR3 protein: CASSSGNQPQHF

D gene: .
J gene: TRBJ1-1
clone size: .
V gene: TRBV5-4
CDR3 DNA: TGTGCCACCGGGACAAAAGTTAACACTGAAGCTTTCTTT
CDR3 protein: CATGTKVNTEAFF

D gene: TRBD1
J gene: TRBJ2-1
clone size: .
V gene: TRBV6-5
CDR3 DNA: TGTGCCAGCAGTTCAAAAGGACAGGACTCCTACAATGAGCAGTTCTTC
CDR3 protein: CASSSKGQDSYNEQFF

D gene: .
J gene: TRBJ1-2
clone size: .
V gene: TRBV2
CDR3 DNA: TGTGCCAGCATTCAACAGGGCCCCTATGGCTACACCTTC
CDR3 protein: CASIQQGPYGYTF

D gene: .
J gene: TRBJ2-1
clone size: once
V gene: TRBV30
CDR3 DNA: TGTGCCTGGAGTGACTGGAATGAGCAGTTCTTC
CDR3 protein: CAWSDWNEQFF

D gene: TRBD1
J gene: TRBJ1-4
clone size: few
V gene: TRBV10-2
CDR3 DNA: TGCGCCAGCAGTTCGGAGGGGGCCGAAAAACTGTTTTTT
CDR3 protein: CASSSEGAEKLFF

D gene: TRBD1
J gene: TRBJ2-7
clone size: .
V gene: TRBV7-2
CDR3 DNA: TGTGCCAGCAGCTCACCGGGACAGGGTAGATTCAGGCAGTACTTC
CDR3 protein: CASSSPGQGRFRQYF

D gene: TRBD1
J gene: TRBJ1-5
clone size: .
V gene: TRBV30
CDR3 DNA: TGTGCCTGGAGGTCAGGGTCGACAGGGAGTAATCAGCCCCAGCATTTT
CDR3 protein: CAWRSGSTGSNQPQHF

D gene: .
J gene: TRBJ2-7
clone size: .
V gene: TRBV4-2
CDR3 DNA: TGTGCCAGCAGCCAAGGACAGCCTTCCTACGAGCAGTACTTC
CDR3 protein: CASSQGQPSYEQYF

D gene: .
J gene: TRBJ1-4
clone size: .
V gene: TRBV7-9
CDR3 DNA: TGTGCCAGCAGCTTAGAGAGCGGAGATGAAAAACTGTTTTTT
CDR3 protein: CASSLESGDEKLFF